Each of the 25 T cell receptor beta chains below was sequenced from the same sample in a study of shared clonotypes between healthy human individuals. Measured with immunoSEQ multiplex PCR; TCRdb has only the in-frame clones, and not every one. Of more than 2,000,000 clones listed, roughly 93% are singletons. The sequencing input was naive CD4+ T cells from PBMCs. The subset: CD45RA+ positively selected. These receptor sequences come from a man aged 18 to 30 in good health. Some clones in this sample may be carry-over from other donors' samples.

This chain joins TRBV4-1 and TRBJ2-5, with D uncertain. Germline assignment: CDR1 MGHRA and CDR2 YSYEKL. V was cut by 4 bases and J by 3 bases, with 9 bases left in between. CDR3 length: 13 amino acids. The CDR3 protein is CASSRESKETQYF. The CDR3 bases are TGCGCCAGCAGCCGGGAATCTAAAGAGACCCAGTACTTC.

The chain uses TRBV15 and TRBJ1-1, with D unresolved. Germline lookup yields CDR1 LNHNV and CDR2 YYDKDF (reference sequence). CDR3 size: 13 residues. Trimming took off 3 bases at V and 3 bases at J, with 8 bases between the two ends. In nucleotides, the CDR3 is TGTGCCACCAGCAGGGGTCGGGACACTGAAGCTTTCTTT. This sequence encodes CATSRGRDTEAFF.

The chain employs TRBV7-6 and TRBJ2-1; D gene ambiguous. Per the germline V gene, CDR1 is SGHVS and CDR2 is FNYEAQ. V was clipped by 0 bases and J by 7 bases, with 7 bases between them. The CDR3 totals 13 residues. CDR3 amino acids: CASSLAPQNEQFF. The CDR3 DNA reads as TGTGCCAGCAGCTTAGCCCCCCAGAATGAGCAGTTCTTC. Looking up the rest from reference TRBV7-6 and TRBJ2-1 gives the full variable domain: GAGVSQSPRYKVTKRGQDVALRCDPISGHVSLYWYRQALGQGPEFLTYFNYEAQQDKSGLPNDRFSAERPEGSISTLTIQRTEQRDSAMYRCASSLAPQNEQFFGPGTRLTVL.

The J gene is TRBJ1-5, the V gene TRBV19; unclear D gene. This CDR3 region has 15 residues. Trimming took 3 bases from V and 2 from J, leaving 11 bases between them. CDR1 is LNHDA and CDR2 is SQIVND in the germline V gene (reference sequence). The CDR3: CASSMMGMGNQPQHF. Written as DNA, the CDR3 is TGTGCCAGTAGTATGATGGGGATGGGCAATCAGCCCCAGCATTTT.

The chain joins TRBV7-3 to TRBJ2-1; the match to TRBD2 covers 12 bases. Germline loops: CDR1 SGHTA, CDR2 FQGTGA. V lost 4 bases, J lost 8 bases, and 6 bases stayed unmatched. The CDR3 sequence is 15 residues long. CDR3 sequence (DNA): TGTGCCAGCAGCTCACGGACTAGCGGGATGCATGAGCAGTTCTTC. Amino acid sequence: CASSSRTSGMHEQFF.

This chain joins TRBV5-1 and TRBJ1-1; D is uncertain. Trimming shortened V by 6 bases and J by 1 base, and 13 bases separated the two germline ends. This CDR3 has 14 amino acids. Germline-derived CDR1 and CDR2 are SGHRS and YFSETQ. This CDR3 is CASTNPPENTEAFF. For the CDR3, the DNA is TGCGCCAGCACAAACCCCCCAGAGAACACTGAAGCTTTCTTT. The full variable domain, in which reference TRBV5-1 and TRBJ1-1 provide the parts outside the CDR3, is KAGVTQTPRYLIKTRGQQVTLSCSPISGHRSVSWYQQTPGQGLQFLFEYFSETQRNKGNFPGRFSGRQFSNSRSEMNVSTLELGDSALYLCASTNPPENTEAFFGQGTRLTVV.

The chain carries TRBV9 and TRBJ2-2; D uncertain. The length of the CDR3 is 16 residues. Germline-derived CDR1 and CDR2 are SGDLS and YYNGEE. Trimming took 3 bases from V and 1 from J, leaving 13 bases between them. The CDR3 nucleotides read TGTGCCAGCAGCGCCCCAGTTCATTTGAACACCGGGGAGCTGTTTTTT. Translated: CASSAPVHLNTGELFF.

The rearrangement links TRBV6-5 to TRBJ1-2; a weak D match, TRBD1 (6 bases). V was trimmed by 7 bases and J by 0 bases, leaving 15 bases between them. The length of the CDR3 is 15 residues. Germline V gene data show CDR1 as MNHEY and CDR2 as SVGAGI. The CDR3 bases are TGTGCCAGCACCTGGGGGAGGGGGACTAACTATGGCTACACCTTC. Protein sequence: CASTWGRGTNYGYTF.

The gene calls are TRBV19 and TRBJ1-1; D call uncertain. The V gene's germline CDR1 is LNHDA and CDR2 SQIVND (reference sequence). V was shortened by 3 bases and J by 5 bases, with 13 bases between the two germline ends. This CDR3 is built from 14 residues. The CDR3 spells CASSIYPSRTEAFF. The CDR3 DNA sequence: TGTGCCAGTAGTATCTATCCGAGCAGGACTGAAGCTTTCTTT.

The chain couples TRBV30 to TRBJ1-2; possible D gene TRBD1, 5 bases. The CDR3 runs to 13 residues. Trimming left V 3 bases short and J 7 bases short, with 15 bases between. Germline CDR1 and CDR2: GTSNPN and SVGIG (reference sequence). CDR3 sequence reads: CAWRSQVSSGYTF. The DNA of the CDR3 is TGTGCCTGGAGATCACAGGTGTCTAGTGGCTACACCTTC.

This chain connects TRBV6-5 to TRBJ2-1; 7 bases are shared with TRBD1. The germline V gene encodes CDR1 MNHEY and CDR2 SVGAGI. CDR3 length: 14 residues. V lost 8 bases, J lost 1 base, and 5 bases stayed unmatched. CDR3 protein: CASRQGVSYNEQFF. CDR3 nucleotides: TGTGCCAGCCGGCAGGGGGTGTCCTACAATGAGCAGTTCTTC.

This chain joins TRBV30 and TRBJ2-2, with 15 positions matching TRBD2. Germline CDR1 reads GTSNPN; CDR2 reads SVGIG (reference sequence). The length of the CDR3 is 18 residues. V lost 1 base, J lost 6 bases, and 9 bases stayed unmatched. The CDR3 sequence is CAWSGGTSGRSGAGELFF. The CDR3 nucleotides read TGTGCCTGGAGTGGAGGGACTAGCGGGAGGTCAGGGGCCGGGGAGCTGTTTTTT. Using reference TRBV30 and TRBJ2-2 for the parts outside the CDR3, the full variable domain is SQTIHQWPATLVQPVGSPLSLECTVEGTSNPNLYWYRQAAGRGLQLLFYSVGIGQISSEVPQNLSASRPQDRQFILSSKKLLLSDSGFYLCAWSGGTSGRSGAGELFFGEGSRLTVL.

V is TRBV19 and J is TRBJ2-7; D gene uncertain. Trimming took off 6 bases at V and 3 bases at J, with 12 bases between the two ends. This CDR3 spans 13 amino acids. Per the germline V gene, CDR1 is LNHDA and CDR2 is SQIVND (reference sequence). The CDR3 sequence is CASRTTSGYEQYF. The CDR3, as DNA: TGTGCCAGTAGAACGACAAGTGGCTACGAGCAGTACTTC.

The gene calls are TRBV7-9 and TRBJ2-1; maybe TRBD2 (6 bases). Germline CDR1 SEHNR, CDR2 FQNEAQ (reference sequence). This CDR3 region has 16 residues. V lost 5 bases to trimming and J lost 9 bases, with 23 bases between them. CDR3 sequence: CASSLRAPRGGSEQFF. CDR3 in DNA: TGTGCCAGCAGCCTAAGGGCCCCCAGAGGAGGGAGTGAGCAGTTCTTC.

The chain uses TRBV11-3 and TRBJ2-2; D gene ambiguous. V lost 3 bases and J lost 5, with 10 bases in between. The CDR3 loop spans 14 amino acids. Per germline, CDR1 SGHNT and CDR2 YENEEA. CDR3 sequence reads: CASSFAGKTGELFF. The CDR3 coding sequence is TGTGCCAGCAGCTTTGCCGGAAAGACCGGGGAGCTGTTTTTT. Filled out from reference TRBV11-3 and TRBJ2-2, the complete variable domain reads EAGVVQSPRYKIIEKKQPVAFWCNPISGHNTLYWYLQNLGQGPELLIRYENEEAVDDSQLPKDRFSAERLKGVDSTLKIQPAELGDSAVYLCASSFAGKTGELFFGEGSRLTVL.

The chain recombines TRBV7-9 with TRBJ2-7, with 10 bases matching TRBD1. The CDR3 length is 16 residues. Germline values: CDR1 SEHNR, CDR2 FQNEAQ (reference sequence). Trimming at V came to 3 bases and at J to 4 bases, leaving 9 bases not matched to a gene. The CDR3 is CASSFFRDRGPYEQYF. Here the CDR3 DNA reads TGTGCCAGCAGCTTTTTCCGAGACAGGGGGCCGTACGAGCAGTACTTC.

V and J are TRBV5-4 and TRBJ2-1, with 8 bases aligning to TRBD1. V gave up 4 bases and J gave up 0 bases; unmatched junction bases: 6. The germline V gene has CDR1 SGHNT and CDR2 YYREEE (reference sequence). The CDR3 has 16 amino acids. The CDR3 protein is CASSTGGESSYNEQFF. Written as DNA, the CDR3 is TGTGCCAGCAGCACAGGGGGTGAGAGCTCCTACAATGAGCAGTTCTTC.

CDR3 sequence: CASSDSYTGELFF. The CDR3, as DNA: TGCGCCAGCAGCGACAGTTACACCGGGGAGCTGTTTTTT. This chain joins TRBV5-1 and TRBJ2-2; a possible D gene is TRBD1 (5 bases). The germline V gene encodes CDR1 SGHRS and CDR2 YFSETQ. Trimming cost V 4 bases and J 3 bases, with 7 bases left between them. The CDR3 extends over 13 amino acids.

DNA of the CDR3: TGTGCCAGCAGCCCAGGCAGCACAGATACGCAGTATTTT. As protein: CASSPGSTDTQYF. The gene calls are TRBV11-3 and TRBJ2-3, with D unresolved. The germline gives CDR1 SGHNT, CDR2 YENEEA. This CDR3 comprises 13 residues. The V end was cut by 5 bases, the J end by 0 bases, with 6 bases between.

This rearrangement joins TRBV27 to TRBJ2-3, with TRBD2 identical over 11 bases. The CDR3 is 15 amino acids. CDR1 and CDR2 (germline): MNHEY, SMNVEV (reference sequence). V lost 4 bases and J lost 2; bases outside the gene matches: 2. CDR3 in amino acids: CASSSTSGDTDTQYF. CDR3 DNA sequence: TGTGCCAGCAGTTCGACTAGCGGGGACACAGATACGCAGTATTTT.

The rearrangement joins TRBV7-2 to TRBJ2-1, with a possible D match to TRBD2 (5 bases). This CDR3 has 17 amino acids. Germline CDR1 SGHTA, CDR2 FQGNSA. The V and J ends lost 1 base and 1 base respectively, with 14 bases between them. This CDR3 is CASSLDPADLSYNEQFF. The CDR3 nucleotides read TGTGCCAGCAGCTTAGATCCAGCGGACTTATCCTACAATGAGCAGTTCTTC. The whole variable domain, remainder taken from reference TRBV7-2 and TRBJ2-1, is GAGVSQSPSNKVTEKGKDVELRCDPISGHTALYWYRQSLGQGLEFLIYFQGNSAPDKSGLPSDRFSAERTGGSVSTLTIQRTQQEDSAVYLCASSLDPADLSYNEQFFGPGTRLTVL.

The chain is built from TRBV27 and TRBJ2-7, with 10 bases fitting TRBD1. CDR3 size: 17 residues. V trimming: 3 bases; J trimming: 4 bases; junction bases outside the gene matches: 12. The germline CDR1 and CDR2 sequences are MNHEY and SMNVEV (reference sequence). The CDR3 coding sequence is TGTGCCAGCAGTTTCTCAAACCGGGACAGGGGCTTTTACGAGCAGTACTTC. Its protein product is CASSFSNRDRGFYEQYF.

The chain uses TRBV2 and TRBJ2-1; 10 bases align to TRBD1. Germline CDR1 reads SNHLY; CDR2 reads FYNNEI. There are 15 residues in the CDR3. J was trimmed by 9 bases and V by 6 bases; bases with no gene match: 11. The DNA for the CDR3 is TGTGCCAGCAGCGGACAGGGGGTAACTTATACTGAGCAGTTCTTC. Translation gives CASSGQGVTYTEQFF.

On this clone itself: The identical CDR3 is also encoded by other nucleotide sequences in the sample. This chain uses TRBV5-1 with TRBJ2-5, with unresolved D. CDR3 length equals 14 residues. CDR1 is SGHRS, CDR2 YFSETQ, per germline. V dropped 2 bases and J dropped 0 bases, with 8 bases sitting between them. CDR3 in amino acids: CASSLVPDQETQYF. The CDR3 DNA reads as TGCGCCAGCAGCTTAGTGCCTGACCAAGAGACCCAGTACTTC.

The chain links TRBV5-4 to TRBJ1-1; D not certain. CDR3 length: 15 residues. V was trimmed by 0 bases and J by 0 bases, leaving 9 bases between them. Germline V gene data show CDR1 as SGHNT and CDR2 as YYREEE (reference sequence). The CDR3 DNA reads as TGTGCCAGCAGCTTGGGGGGTGTAATGAACACTGAAGCTTTCTTT. Translated: CASSLGGVMNTEAFF.